One T cell receptor beta chain is described in this entry. This entry belongs to a study of blood T cell repertoires in COVID-19. At the level of the study: Material from acute and convalescent COVID-19 was sourced from the United States, Italy and Spain. Sources were T cells, B-cell-depleted T cells, or PBMCs; the material itself was cDNA or gDNA.

Per the original methods: Amplified reference gene primers provided the basis for estimating nucleated cell counts. TCRdb's copy holds only in-frame clones and misses some; the assay was immunoSEQ multiplex PCR. From that table come the V and J calls and clone size; the DNA was used to work out D and trimming. This sample yields 53,000 or so clones, of which roughly 77% are seen a single time; roughly 45% belongs to the top ten. The source material was peripheral blood. The sequence was collected from a man in his 70s with active or convalescent COVID-19.

The CDR3 sequence is CASSLLQLRGETQYF. As DNA, the CDR3 is TGTGCCAGCAGTTTATTACAACTCCGGGGTGAGACCCAGTACTTC. The chain combines TRBV28 with TRBJ2-5; a possible D gene is TRBD2 (5 bases). V was clipped by 1 base and J by 5 bases, with 14 bases between them. The CDR3 consists of 15 residues. Germline V gene sequence: CDR1 MDHEN, CDR2 SYDVKM. Variable domain in full (rest from reference TRBV28 and TRBJ2-5): DVKVTQSSRYLVKRTGEKVFLECVQDMDHENMFWYRQDPGLGLRLIYFSYDVKMKEKGDIPEGYSVSREKKERFSLILESASTNQTSMYLCASSLLQLRGETQYFGPGTRLLVL.